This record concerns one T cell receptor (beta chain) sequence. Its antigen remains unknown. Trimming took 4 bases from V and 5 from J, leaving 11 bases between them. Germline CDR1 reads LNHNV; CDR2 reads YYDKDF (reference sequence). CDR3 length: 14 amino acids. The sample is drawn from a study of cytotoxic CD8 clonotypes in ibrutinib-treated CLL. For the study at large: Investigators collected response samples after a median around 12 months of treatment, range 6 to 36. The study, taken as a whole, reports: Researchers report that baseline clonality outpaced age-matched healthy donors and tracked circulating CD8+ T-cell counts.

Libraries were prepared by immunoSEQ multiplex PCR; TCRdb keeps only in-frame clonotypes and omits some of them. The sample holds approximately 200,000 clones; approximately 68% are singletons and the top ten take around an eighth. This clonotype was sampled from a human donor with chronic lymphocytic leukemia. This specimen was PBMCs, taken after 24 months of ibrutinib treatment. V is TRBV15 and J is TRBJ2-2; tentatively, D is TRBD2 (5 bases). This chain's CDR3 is CATSNGRRTGELFF. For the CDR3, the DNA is TGTGCCACCAGCAATGGGAGACGGACCGGGGAGCTGTTTTTT.